The 6 T cell receptor beta chains presented below share a single source sample, sequenced in a study of T cells after yellow fever vaccination. TCRdb re-called the 5' RACE reads through MiXCR, storing one row per CDR3 protein. The repertoire holds 400,000 or so distinct CDR3 sequences, with around 20% as singletons. The sample here was PBMCs, taken before the yellow fever booster vaccination. The source is a man aged 18 to 30 who received the YFV17D yellow fever vaccine.

The table lists this clonotype with many counts. The CDR3 sequence is CAISGGRGEQFF. The CDR3 DNA follows: TGTGCCATCAGCGGCGGACGGGGTGAGCAGTTCTTC. The chain recombines TRBV10-3 with TRBJ2-1; D is perhaps TRBD2 (5 bases). The CDR3 consists of 12 residues. Trimming removed 6 bases at V and 9 bases at J, with 12 bases between. Per the germline V gene, CDR1 is ENHRY and CDR2 is SYGVKD.

The V gene is TRBV5-6, the J gene TRBJ2-3; D may be TRBD1 (5 bases). The CDR3 loop spans 12 amino acids. Between the trimmed V and J ends, which lost 0 bases and 10 bases, there was a span of 9 bases. Germline assignment: CDR1 SGHDT and CDR2 YYEEEE. CDR3 residues: CASSLARAAQYF. The CDR3, as DNA: TGTGCCAGCAGCTTGGCCAGGGCAGCGCAGTATTTT.

This clonotype occurred a few times. CDR3 region: CAISTPGTEAFF. DNA for the CDR3: TGTGCCATCAGTACCCCCGGGACTGAAGCTTTCTTT. The chain carries TRBV10-3 and TRBJ1-1; D gene uncertain. The germline V gene encodes CDR1 ENHRY and CDR2 SYGVKD. V was clipped by 5 bases and J by 5 bases, with 9 bases between them. The CDR3 spans 12 residues.

The chain couples TRBV4-3 to TRBJ2-3, with 7 bases lining up with TRBD2. The germline V gene has CDR1 LGHNA and CDR2 YSLEER. J was trimmed by 3 bases and V by 0 bases; bases with no gene match: 15. The CDR3 contains 19 residues. DNA of the CDR3: TGCGCCAGCAGCCAAGATCTGAACCACCCAGGGAGGGCGACAGATACGCAGTATTTT. It translates to CASSQDLNHPGRATDTQYF.

The gene calls are TRBV9 and TRBJ1-1; D unresolved. The V gene's germline CDR1 is SGDLS and CDR2 YYNGEE. The CDR3 consists of 13 residues. Between the trimmed V and J ends, which lost 0 bases and 0 bases, there was a span of 3 bases. CDR3 amino acids: CASSVALNTEAFF. The CDR3 DNA reads TGTGCCAGCAGCGTAGCACTGAACACTGAAGCTTTCTTT.

The table lists this clonotype with a count of one. The rearrangement joins TRBV7-2 to TRBJ2-7; D ambiguous. Germline assignment: CDR1 SGHTA and CDR2 FQGNSA. CDR3 length: 13 amino acids. Trimming shortened V by 0 bases and J by 6 bases, and 9 bases separated the two germline ends. The CDR3 reads CASSLAVLREQYF. CDR3 DNA sequence: TGTGCCAGCAGCTTAGCCGTCCTCCGCGAGCAGTACTTC. The full variable domain, with the rest looked up from reference TRBV7-2 and TRBJ2-7, is GAGVSQSPSNKVTEKGKDVELRCDPISGHTALYWYRQSLGQGLEFLIYFQGNSAPDKSGLPSDRFSAERTGGSVSTLTIQRTQQEDSAVYLCASSLAVLREQYFGPGTRLTVT.